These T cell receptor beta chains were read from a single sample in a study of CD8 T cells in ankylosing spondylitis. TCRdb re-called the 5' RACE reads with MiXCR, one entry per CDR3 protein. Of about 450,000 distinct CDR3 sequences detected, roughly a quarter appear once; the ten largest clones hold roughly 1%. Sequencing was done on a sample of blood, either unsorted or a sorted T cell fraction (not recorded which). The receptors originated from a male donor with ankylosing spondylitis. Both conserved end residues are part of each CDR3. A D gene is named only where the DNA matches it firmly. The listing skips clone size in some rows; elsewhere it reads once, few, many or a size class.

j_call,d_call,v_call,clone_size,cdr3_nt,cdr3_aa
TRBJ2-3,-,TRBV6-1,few,TGTGCCAGCAGTGGACTTAGCACCGCAGGAATCACAGATACGCAGTATTTT,CASSGLSTAGITDTQYF
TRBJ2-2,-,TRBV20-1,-,TGCAGTGCTAACCCACCAACCGGAGGGCGGCCCGTGAACACCGGGGAGCTGTTTTTT,CSANPPTGGRPVNTGELFF
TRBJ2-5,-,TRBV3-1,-,TGTGCCAGCAGCCAAGCAACAGGGAAGAAGGGGACCCAGTACTTC,CASSQATGKKGTQYF
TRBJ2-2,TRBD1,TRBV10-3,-,TGTGCCATCACCGGGACAGGGGGCGGCACCGGGGAGCTGTTTTTT,CAITGTGGGTGELFF
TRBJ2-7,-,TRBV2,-,TGTGCCAGCCGTTCCGACGGGACCTACGAGCAGTACTTC,CASRSDGTYEQYF
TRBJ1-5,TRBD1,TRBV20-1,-,TGCAGTGCGACAGGGGGGATAGTCCAGCCCCAGCATTTT,CSATGGIVQPQHF
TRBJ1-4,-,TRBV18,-,TGTGCCAGCTCGACCGGGACACCAGCAACTAATGAAAAACTGTTTTTT,CASSTGTPATNEKLFF
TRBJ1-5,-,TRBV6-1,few,TGTGCCAGCAGTGACGGACACCGGCGGGGCCAGCCCCAGCATTTT,CASSDGHRRGQPQHF
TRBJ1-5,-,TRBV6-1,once,TGTGCCAGCAGACGGGGGCGGTATAGCAATCAGCCCCAGCATTTT,CASRRGRYSNQPQHF
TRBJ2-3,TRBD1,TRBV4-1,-,TGCGCCAGCAGCCGATGGACAGGGAGAGACACAGATACGCAGTATTTT,CASSRWTGRDTDTQYF
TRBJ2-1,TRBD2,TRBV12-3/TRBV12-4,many,TGTGCCAGCAGTCTCGGGACTAGCGGGGATAATGAGCAGTTCTTC,CASSLGTSGDNEQFF
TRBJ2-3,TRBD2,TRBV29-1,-,TGCAGCGCATGGAGACTAGCGGGACTGGCTAGCACAGATACGCAGTATTTT,CSAWRLAGLASTDTQYF
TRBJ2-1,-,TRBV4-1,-,TGCGCCAGCAGCCAAGATTGGGTCTCCTACAATGAGCAGTTCTTC,CASSQDWVSYNEQFF
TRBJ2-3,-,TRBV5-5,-,TGTGCCAGCAGCTTGGAAGGGTGGGGCACAGATACGCAGTATTTT,CASSLEGWGTDTQYF
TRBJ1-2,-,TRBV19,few,TGTGCCAGTAGTATCGCCGGGAACCCTAACTATGGCTACACCTTC,CASSIAGNPNYGYTF
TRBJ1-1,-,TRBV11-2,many,TGTGCCAGCAGCCAGGTCGGGGCTGAAGCTTTCTTT,CASSQVGAEAFF
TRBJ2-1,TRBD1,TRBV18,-,TGTGCCAGCTCAAGCGACAGGGACGGGCAGTTCTTC,CASSSDRDGQFF
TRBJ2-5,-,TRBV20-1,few,TGCAGTGCTAGCTCAAGGACAGAGCTTAAAGAGACCCAGTACTTC,CSASSRTELKETQYF
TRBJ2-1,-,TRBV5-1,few,TGCGCCAGCAGCTTGGGTGACCTGGTGGATGAGCAGTTCTTC,CASSLGDLVDEQFF
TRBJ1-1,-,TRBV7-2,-,TGTGCCAGCAACAAGGCCCAGGTTGAAGCTTTCTTT,CASNKAQVEAFF
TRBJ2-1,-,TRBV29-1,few,TGCAGCGTCTTAGGAAATGAGCAGTTCTTC,CSVLGNEQFF
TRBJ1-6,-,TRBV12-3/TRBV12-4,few,TGTGCCAGCAGTTTAGTCCAGGGAGGTAATTCACCCCTCCACTTT,CASSLVQGGNSPLHF
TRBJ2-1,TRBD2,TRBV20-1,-,TGCAGTGCCGCCTCCCTAGCGGGATCCTACAATGAGCAGTTCTTC,CSAASLAGSYNEQFF
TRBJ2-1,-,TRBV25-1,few,TGTGCCAGCAGTGAATTGCAGAATGAGCAGTTCTTC,CASSELQNEQFF
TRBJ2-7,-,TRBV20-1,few,TGCAGTGCGAACCAGGGCAGTTCCTACGAGCAGTACTTC,CSANQGSSYEQYF
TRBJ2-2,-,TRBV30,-,TGTGCCCAGGAGGGTTCCCCGACGAACACCGGGGAGCTGTTTTTT,CAQEGSPTNTGELFF
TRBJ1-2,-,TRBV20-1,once,TGCAGTGCTCACCGTGGCAGGGGTGACTATGGCTACACCTTC,CSAHRGRGDYGYTF
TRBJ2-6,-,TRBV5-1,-,TGCGCCAGCAGCCTGGAAGCAGGGGCTGGGGCCAACGTCCTGACTTTC,CASSLEAGAGANVLTF
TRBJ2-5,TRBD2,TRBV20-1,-,TGCAGTGCTAGGACTAGCGGGAGGAAAGAGACCCAGTACTTC,CSARTSGRKETQYF
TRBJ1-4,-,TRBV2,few,TGTGCCAGCAGTGAAGCCGGGGAACTAAATGAAAAACTGTTTTTT,CASSEAGELNEKLFF
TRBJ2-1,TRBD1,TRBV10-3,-,TGTGCCATCAGTGAGTCCGACAGGGGGGTTTCCTACAATGAGCAGTTCTTC,CAISESDRGVSYNEQFF
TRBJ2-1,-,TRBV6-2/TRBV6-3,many,TGTGCCAGCAGTTTTCCTCATGGGGGCGGAGGCCAAATCTACAATGAGCAGTTCTTC,CASSFPHGGGGQIYNEQFF
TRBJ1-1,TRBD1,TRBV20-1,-,TGCAAAGGACAGGGGTCTGAAACTGAAGCTTTCTTT,CKGQGSETEAFF
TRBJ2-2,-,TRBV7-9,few,TGTGCCAGCAGCCCTCAGGGAAAAGGAACCGGGGAGCTGTTTTTT,CASSPQGKGTGELFF
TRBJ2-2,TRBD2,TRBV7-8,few,TGTGCCAGCAGCTCACTAGCGGTCACCGGGGAGCTGTTTTTT,CASSSLAVTGELFF
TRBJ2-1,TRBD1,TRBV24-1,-,TGTGCCACCAGTGAGCATAAGGGACAGGGGGCCCACAATGAGCAGTTCTTC,CATSEHKGQGAHNEQFF
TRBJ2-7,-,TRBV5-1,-,TGCGCCAGCAGCTTGGAGGGGAGTCCCTACGAGCAGTACTTC,CASSLEGSPYEQYF
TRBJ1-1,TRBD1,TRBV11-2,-,TGTGCCAGCAGCTTGACAGGGAATTCGAACACTGAAGCTTTCTTT,CASSLTGNSNTEAFF
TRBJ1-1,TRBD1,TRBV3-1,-,TGTGCCAGCAGCCAGGGACAGGGCGGGGAAGCTTTCTTT,CASSQGQGGEAFF